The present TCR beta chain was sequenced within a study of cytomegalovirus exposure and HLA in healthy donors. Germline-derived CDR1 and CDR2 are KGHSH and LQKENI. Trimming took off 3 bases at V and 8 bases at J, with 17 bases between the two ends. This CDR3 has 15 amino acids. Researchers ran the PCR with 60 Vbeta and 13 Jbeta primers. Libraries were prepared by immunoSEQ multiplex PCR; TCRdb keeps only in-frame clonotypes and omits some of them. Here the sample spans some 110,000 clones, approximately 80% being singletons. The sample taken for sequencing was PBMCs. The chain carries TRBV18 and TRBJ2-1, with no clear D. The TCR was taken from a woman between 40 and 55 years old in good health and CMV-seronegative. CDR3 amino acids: CASSPSPGFFDEQFF. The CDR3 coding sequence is TGTGCCAGCTCACCGTCACCAGGTTTTTTCGATGAGCAGTTCTTC.